This TCR beta chain was identified in a study of tumor-infiltrating lymphocytes in primary liver carcinoma. From 500 to 600 ng of total RNA, TCR beta-specific cDNA was reverse-transcribed using a constant-region primer. Libraries for TCR beta were built through three nested multiplex PCR rounds, which together made up a slightly modified ARM-PCR procedure. Investigators reported that the first two PCR rounds, at 9 to 11 cycles each, used TRBV1-TRBV30 forward primers with a C-beta reverse primer. Via MiXCR, TCRdb re-called the multiplex PCR reads, giving one row per CDR3 protein. This table has 84,000 or so distinct CDR3 sequences, around 70% appearing once. Worth noting for this clonotype: As yet, its antigen is unknown. A junction end diverges from the germline sequence, so it may reflect a read error.

Notes on the study in general: Whereas tumor region pairs overlapped more, tumor-adjacent and tumor-blood pairs overlapped less.

CDR3 length: 12 residues. Germline V gene sequence: CDR1 SQVTM, CDR2 ANQGSEA. The study co-extracted DNA and RNA from about 20-30 mg of unsorted bulk tissue. Viable tumor cells exceeded 90% in all tumor samples. V usage is TRBV29-1 and J usage is TRBJ2-7; weak D call: TRBD2 (5 bases). Sequenced material: liver tumor tissue from sampling region 1. Regarding subset: tumor region T1, superior pole. This TCR came from a man in his forties with primary liver carcinoma and hepatitis B virus infection. Here the CDR3 DNA reads TGCAGAGTTGAGAGGGAGTTCGGCGAGCAGTACTTC. Its protein product is CRVEREFGEQYF.